This TCR beta chain was retrieved from a study of shared clonotypes between healthy human individuals. Per the germline V gene, CDR1 is GTSNPN and CDR2 is SVGIG (reference sequence). The V end was cut by 3 bases, the J end by 2 bases, with 11 bases between. This CDR3 is 13 amino acids long. As for this clone: What it binds is not known.

Findings and limits, study-wide: Naive CD4 clonotype sharing across a few donors was approximately 5%. Memory subsets generally showed smaller estimated richness than naive subsets did.

Using immunoSEQ multiplex PCR, the repertoire was profiled, and TCRdb retains in-frame clones only, with some absent. The sample carries 2 million to 2.5 million clones, 90% to 95% recorded once. The donors, healthy adults who were HIV-negative, had experienced no recent acute infections or vaccinations. What was sequenced was naive CD4+ T cells from PBMCs. Noted subset: CD45RA+ positively selected. This sequence originates from a man aged 18-30 years in good health. Some clones in this sample may be carry-over from other donors' samples. The J gene is TRBJ2-7, the V gene TRBV30, with D possibly being TRBD1 (5 bases). The CDR3 loop reads CAWRKTAAYEQYF. The CDR3 nucleotides are TGTGCCTGGAGAAAGACAGCAGCCTACGAGCAGTACTTC.